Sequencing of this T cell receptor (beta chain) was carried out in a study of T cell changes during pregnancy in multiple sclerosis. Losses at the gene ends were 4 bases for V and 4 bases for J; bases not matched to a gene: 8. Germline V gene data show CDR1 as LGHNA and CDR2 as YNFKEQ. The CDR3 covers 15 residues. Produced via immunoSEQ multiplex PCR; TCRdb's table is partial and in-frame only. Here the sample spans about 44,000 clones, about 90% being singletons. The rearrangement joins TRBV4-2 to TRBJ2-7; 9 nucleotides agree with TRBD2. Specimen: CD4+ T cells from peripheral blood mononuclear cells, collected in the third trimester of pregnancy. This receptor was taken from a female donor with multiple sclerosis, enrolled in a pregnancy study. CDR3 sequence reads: CASSLGGSGSYEQYF. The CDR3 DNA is TGTGCCAGCAGCCTTGGTGGTAGCGGGAGTTACGAGCAGTACTTC.